This T cell receptor (beta chain) was obtained from a study of cytotoxic CD8 clonotypes in ibrutinib-treated CLL. Genomic DNA for TCR beta libraries, roughly 2 micrograms, came from cryopreserved PBMCs. The repertoire was sequenced with immunoSEQ multiplex PCR; TCRdb's copy has only in-frame clones and lacks some. The table lists about 130,000 clones, approximately 85% of them singletons, with under 2.5% in the top ten. CDR1 is MDHEN, CDR2 SYDVKM, per germline. The V end lost 3 bases, the J end lost 7 bases, and 7 bases lay between the germline ends. This CDR3 contains 13 residues. The source was PBMCs, collected after 24 months of ibrutinib treatment. The receptor comes from a human donor with chronic lymphocytic leukemia. J is TRBJ2-6 and V is TRBV28; TRBD2 is a possible D gene (6 bases). As DNA, the CDR3 is TGTGCCAGCAGTTTGGGGGGAGCCAACGTCCTGACTTTC. This sequence encodes CASSLGGANVLTF.